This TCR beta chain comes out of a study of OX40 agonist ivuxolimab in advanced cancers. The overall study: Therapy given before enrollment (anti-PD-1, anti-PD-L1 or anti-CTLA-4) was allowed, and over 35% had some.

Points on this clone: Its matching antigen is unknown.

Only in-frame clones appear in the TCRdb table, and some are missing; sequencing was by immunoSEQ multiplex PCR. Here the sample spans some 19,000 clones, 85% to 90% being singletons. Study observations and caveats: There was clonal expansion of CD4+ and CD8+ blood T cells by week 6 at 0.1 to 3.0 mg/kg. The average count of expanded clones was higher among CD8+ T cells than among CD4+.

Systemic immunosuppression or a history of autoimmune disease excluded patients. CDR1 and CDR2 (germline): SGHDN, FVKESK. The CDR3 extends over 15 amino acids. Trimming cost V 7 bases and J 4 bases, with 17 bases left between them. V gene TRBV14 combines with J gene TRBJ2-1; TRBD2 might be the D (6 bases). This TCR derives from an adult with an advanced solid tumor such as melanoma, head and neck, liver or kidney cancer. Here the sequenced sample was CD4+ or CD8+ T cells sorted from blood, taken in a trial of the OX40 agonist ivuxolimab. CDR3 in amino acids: CASMGGDQPYNEQFF. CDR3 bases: TGTGCCAGCATGGGAGGTGACCAACCTTACAATGAGCAGTTCTTC.